This entry describes one T cell receptor beta chain. Seattle enrolled patients during active infection and tracked them longitudinally. The authors' processing: Researchers report that nucleated cell counts were estimated from reference gene primer amplification. Profiling relied on immunoSEQ multiplex PCR, and the TCRdb table lists in-frame clones only, not all of them. V and J calls and clone size are those listed in that table; D and trimming were worked out from the DNA. The sample carries 250,000 to 400,000 clones, 90% recorded once. The data were obtained in a study of blood T cell repertoires in COVID-19. Turning to the study itself: Sites across the United States, Italy and Spain contributed samples from acute and convalescent COVID-19. Sources were T cells, B-cell-depleted T cells, or PBMCs; the material itself was cDNA or gDNA.

The sample comprised peripheral blood. This TCR came from a woman under 40 with COVID-19, enrolled during active disease.

The CDR3 region has the DNA TGTGCCAGCAGCAGAGCAGCGGGGGCCGGCGAAAAACTGTTTTTT. This encodes CASSRAAGAGEKLFF. The chain employs TRBV9 and TRBJ1-4; TRBD1 might be the D (6 bases). The length of the CDR3 is 15 residues. Germline V gives CDR1 SGDLS, CDR2 YYNGEE. Trimming removed 4 bases at V and 8 bases at J, with 18 bases between. Using reference TRBV9 and TRBJ1-4 for the parts outside the CDR3, the full variable domain is DSGVTQTPKHLITATGQRVTLRCSPRSGDLSVYWYQQSLDQGLQFLIQYYNGEERAKGNILERFSAQQFPDLHSELNLSSLELGDSALYFCASSRAAGAGEKLFFGSGTQLSVL.